The T cell receptor (beta chain) under discussion was sequenced for a study of Ad26.COV2.S vaccination and SARS-CoV-2 variants (dated by TCRdb to the early 2020s). Regarding the research as a whole: Vaccine-arm donors were drawn from COV1001, a multicentre, randomized, double-blind, placebo-controlled phase I-IIa trial of Ad26.COV2.S in healthy adults. Dosing of Ad26.COV2.S was intramuscular, at either 5x10^10 or 1x10^11 viral particles, delivered as one shot or as two shots spaced 56 days apart. Sequencing of the TCRbeta repertoire served to evaluate the specificity and breadth of SARS-CoV-2-reactive T cell receptors following Ad26.COV2.S vaccination. The TCR-sequenced set comprised around 30 samples: some 20 Ad26.COV2.S vaccine recipients, 5 placebo recipients and 8 SARS-CoV-2 convalescent individuals. Trial participants were randomized into five groups of five: low-dose or high-dose Ad26.COV2.S given once or twice, or placebo on both occasions. Investigators did not know the trial group allocation while performing experiments and assessing outcomes. Overall study outcomes, separate from this receptor: After vaccination, substantial breadth of spike-specific CD8+ and CD4+ T cell responses was reported. Ad26.COV2.S recipients had higher spike-specific TCR breadth than placebo recipients (P = 0.0014). The study was not powered to compare responses between vaccine doses or regimens. The authors noted that the TCR breadth and depth analyses may have underestimated total T cell responses. Vaccine and placebo recipients had similar non-spike TCR breadth, a finding consistent with the vaccine containing only spike.

The immunoSEQ Assay was the method used to sequence TCRbeta CDR3 regions. After extraction, genomic DNA underwent amplification by bias-controlled multiplex PCR, followed by high-throughput sequencing. Regarding the original processing steps: Collapsing and filtering of sequences were performed to quantify the absolute abundance of each unique TCRbeta CDR3 region. T cell fraction was estimated by normalizing TCRbeta template counts to usable DNA, which was measured by amplifying reference genes present in all nucleated cells. Repertoire TCRs were annotated as SARS-CoV-2-specific by exact matching of V gene, CDR3 amino acid sequence and J gene to a known reactive TCR set. The reference SARS-CoV-2 TCR set came from MIRA and was filtered for enrichment in COVID-19-positive ImmuneCODE repertoires, removing public or cross-reactive TCRs. Using the MIRA antigens, annotated TCRs were further analysed by specific ORF or by position within an ORF. Depth was the summed frequency of annotated unique rearrangements, while breadth was defined as annotated unique rearrangements over total unique productive rearrangements. Two-sided Wilcoxon rank-sum tests were used to compare TCR breadth between groups. Here the immuneACCESS table is served through TCRdb, limited to in-frame sequences with V and J called. Missing clones are a known gap in these copies; in checked studies unresolved V genes cover under half, and the rest lacks a known reason. V, J and clone size reflect that table, while D and trimming were determined from the DNA. The sample table lists over 250,000 clones, more than 75% of them with a count of one. Roughly 3.5% of the sample comes from the top ten.

Turning to this clone: Its target antigen remains unknown. Qualities for individual bases were not recorded, and no much larger clone is one base off.

The treatment or condition label for this specimen denotes: around 19 received Ad26.COV2.S at low or high dose, single or two shots; about 5 received placebo; per-sample allocation not given. Repertoires of vaccine and placebo recipients were sequenced from samples taken on day 63 after the first injection. In Cohort 1b, 25 or so adults aged 18-55 years were enrolled at a single site in Boston, USA, between 29 July and 7 August 2020. Ad26.COV2.S was a replication-incompetent adenovirus type 26 vector expressing a prefusion-stabilized SARS-CoV-2 spike protein from the original Wuhan strain. Trimming at the junction amounts to 3 bases on V and 5 bases on J, and the germline ends lie 13 bases apart. Spanning cysteine to phenylalanine, the CDR3 consists of 14 amino acids. The retained sequence is limited to the CDR3, 42 bases, with the frame set at the first base. Reading the germline V gene gives CDR1 SGHTA and CDR2 FQGNSA.

This chain is built from TRBV7-2 and TRBJ1-1, with no confidently assigned D gene. This sequence was found in a person aged 18-65 years who received the Ad26.COV2.S COVID-19 vaccine or a placebo. Sequencing was performed on peripheral blood, taken in a trial of Ad26.COV2.S vaccine versus placebo. CDR3 reads: CASSFGPSGTEAFF. The sequence in DNA is TGTGCCAGCAGCTTTGGGCCCTCGGGGACTGAAGCTTTCTTT.